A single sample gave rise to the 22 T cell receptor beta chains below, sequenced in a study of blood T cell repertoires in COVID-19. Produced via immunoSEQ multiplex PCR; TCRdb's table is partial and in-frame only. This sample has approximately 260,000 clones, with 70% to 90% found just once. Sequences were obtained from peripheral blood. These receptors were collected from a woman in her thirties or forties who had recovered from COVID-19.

CDR3 nucleotides: TGCGCCAGCAGCCAAGACCGGAGTGATGGGACCCAGTACTTC. Amino acid sequence: CASSQDRSDGTQYF. The J gene is TRBJ2-5, the V gene TRBV4-3; D remains unclear. Germline CDR1 and CDR2: LGHNA and YSLEER. V was trimmed by 0 bases and J by 7 bases, leaving 12 bases between them. This CDR3 has 14 amino acids.

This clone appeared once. The CDR3 DNA reads TGTGCCAGCAGCTTAGACCAGGGGTGGAGCACCGGGGAGCTGTTTTTT. It encodes CASSLDQGWSTGELFF. V is TRBV11-3 and J is TRBJ2-2; a possible D gene is TRBD1 (6 bases). This CDR3 spans 16 amino acids. Germline V gene lookup returns CDR1 SGHNT and CDR2 YENEEA. Trimming left V 0 bases short and J 4 bases short, with 12 bases between.

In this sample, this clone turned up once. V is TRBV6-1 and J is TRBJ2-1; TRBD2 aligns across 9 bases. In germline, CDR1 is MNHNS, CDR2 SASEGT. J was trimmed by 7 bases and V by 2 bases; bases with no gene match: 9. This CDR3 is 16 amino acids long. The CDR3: CASSEIGGRAWNEQFF. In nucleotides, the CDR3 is TGTGCCAGCAGTGAAATCGGCGGGAGGGCATGGAATGAGCAGTTCTTC.

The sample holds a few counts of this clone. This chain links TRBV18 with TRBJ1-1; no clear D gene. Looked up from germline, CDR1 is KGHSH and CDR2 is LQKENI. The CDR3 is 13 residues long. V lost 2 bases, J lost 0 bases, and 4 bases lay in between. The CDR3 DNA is TGTGCCAGCTCACCAGAGTTGAACACTGAAGCTTTCTTT. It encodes CASSPELNTEAFF.

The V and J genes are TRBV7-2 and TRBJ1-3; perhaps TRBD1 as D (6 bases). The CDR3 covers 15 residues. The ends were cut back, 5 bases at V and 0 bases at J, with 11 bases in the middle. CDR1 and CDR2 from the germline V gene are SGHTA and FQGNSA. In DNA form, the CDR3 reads TGTGCCAGCAGCCTCGACAGGTACTCTGGAAACACCATATATTTT. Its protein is CASSLDRYSGNTIYF.

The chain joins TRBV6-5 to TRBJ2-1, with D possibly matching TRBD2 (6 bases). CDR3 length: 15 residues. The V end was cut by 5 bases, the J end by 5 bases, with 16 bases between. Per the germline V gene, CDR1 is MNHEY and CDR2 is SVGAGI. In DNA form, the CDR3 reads TGTGCCAGCAGTCGAGTGGGACTTAGGGACAATGAGCAGTTCTTC. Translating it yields CASSRVGLRDNEQFF.

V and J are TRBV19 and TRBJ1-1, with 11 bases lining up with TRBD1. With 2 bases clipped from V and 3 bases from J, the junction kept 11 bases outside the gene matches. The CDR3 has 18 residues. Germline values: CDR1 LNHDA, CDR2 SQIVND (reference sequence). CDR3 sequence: CASSIRRGQGGVDTEAFF. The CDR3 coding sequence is TGTGCCAGTAGTATAAGGAGGGGACAGGGGGGAGTAGACACTGAAGCTTTCTTT.

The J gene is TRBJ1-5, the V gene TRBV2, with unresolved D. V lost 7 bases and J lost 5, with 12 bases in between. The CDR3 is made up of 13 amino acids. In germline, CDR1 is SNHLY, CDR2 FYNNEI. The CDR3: CASTGEEYQPQHF. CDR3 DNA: TGTGCCAGCACCGGAGAGGAATATCAGCCCCAGCATTTT.

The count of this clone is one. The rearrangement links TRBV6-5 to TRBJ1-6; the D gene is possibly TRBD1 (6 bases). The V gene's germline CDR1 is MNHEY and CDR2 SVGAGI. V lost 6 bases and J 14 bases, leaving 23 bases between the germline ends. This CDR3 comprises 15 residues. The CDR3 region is CASRPLIPGQPSLHF. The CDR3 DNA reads TGTGCCAGCAGGCCATTAATCCCGGGACAACCATCCCTCCACTTT.

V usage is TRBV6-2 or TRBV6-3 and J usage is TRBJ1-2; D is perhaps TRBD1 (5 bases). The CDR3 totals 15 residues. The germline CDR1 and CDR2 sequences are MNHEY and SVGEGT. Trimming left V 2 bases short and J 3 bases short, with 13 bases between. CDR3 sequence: CASSYAAGRDYGYTF. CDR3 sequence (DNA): TGTGCCAGCAGTTACGCGGCAGGGCGAGACTATGGCTACACCTTC.

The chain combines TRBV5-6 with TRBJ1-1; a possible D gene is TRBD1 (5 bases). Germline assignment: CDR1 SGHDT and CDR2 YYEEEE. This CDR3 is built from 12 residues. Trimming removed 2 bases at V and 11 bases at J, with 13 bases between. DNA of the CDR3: TGTGCCAGCAGCTTATTCAGGGTCGGGGCTTTCTTT. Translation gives CASSLFRVGAFF.

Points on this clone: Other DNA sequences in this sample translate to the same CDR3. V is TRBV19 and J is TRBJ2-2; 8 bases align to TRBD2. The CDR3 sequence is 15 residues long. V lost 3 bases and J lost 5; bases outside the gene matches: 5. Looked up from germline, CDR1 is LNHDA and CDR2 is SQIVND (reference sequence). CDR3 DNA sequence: TGTGCCAGTAGTATCCGGGGGGGAAATACCGGGGAGCTGTTTTTT. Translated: CASSIRGGNTGELFF.

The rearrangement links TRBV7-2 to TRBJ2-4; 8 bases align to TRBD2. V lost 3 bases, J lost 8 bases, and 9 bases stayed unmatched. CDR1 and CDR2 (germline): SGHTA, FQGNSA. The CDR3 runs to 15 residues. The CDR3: CASSLRGDAADIQYF. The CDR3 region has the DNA TGTGCCAGCAGCTTGCGGGGGGATGCGGCGGACATTCAGTACTTC.

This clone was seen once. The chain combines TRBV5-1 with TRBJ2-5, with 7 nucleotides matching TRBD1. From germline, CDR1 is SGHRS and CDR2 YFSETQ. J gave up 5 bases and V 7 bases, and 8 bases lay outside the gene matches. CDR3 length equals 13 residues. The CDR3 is CASGQGDDETQYF. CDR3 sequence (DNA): TGCGCCAGCGGGCAGGGGGACGACGAGACCCAGTACTTC.

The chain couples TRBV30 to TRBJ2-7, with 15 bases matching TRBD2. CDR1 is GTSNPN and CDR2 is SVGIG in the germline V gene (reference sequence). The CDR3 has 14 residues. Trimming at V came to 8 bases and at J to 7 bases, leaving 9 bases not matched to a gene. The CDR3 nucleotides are TGTGCCCGCAGGACTAGCGGGAGGGCCGGTGAGCAGTACTTC. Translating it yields CARRTSGRAGEQYF.

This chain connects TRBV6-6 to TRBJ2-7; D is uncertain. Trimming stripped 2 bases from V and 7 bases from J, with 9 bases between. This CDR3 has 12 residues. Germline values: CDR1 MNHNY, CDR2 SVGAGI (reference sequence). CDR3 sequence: CASSYLLQEQYF. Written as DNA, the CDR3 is TGTGCCAGCAGTTACCTCTTACAGGAGCAGTACTTC.

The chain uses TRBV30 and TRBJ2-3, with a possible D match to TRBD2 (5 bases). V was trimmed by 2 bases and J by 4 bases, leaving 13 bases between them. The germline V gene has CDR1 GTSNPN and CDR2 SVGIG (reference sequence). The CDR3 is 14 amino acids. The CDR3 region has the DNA TGTGCCTGGAGTCCCGGGGTTAGAGCAGATACGCAGTATTTT. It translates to CAWSPGVRADTQYF.

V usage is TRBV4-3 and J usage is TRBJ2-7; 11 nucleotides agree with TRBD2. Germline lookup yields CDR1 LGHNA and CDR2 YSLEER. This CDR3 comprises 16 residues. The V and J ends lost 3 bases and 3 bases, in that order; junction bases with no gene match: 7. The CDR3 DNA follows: TGCGCCAGCAGCCAGCAACTAGCGGGAGCAAACTACGAGCAGTACTTC. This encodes CASSQQLAGANYEQYF.

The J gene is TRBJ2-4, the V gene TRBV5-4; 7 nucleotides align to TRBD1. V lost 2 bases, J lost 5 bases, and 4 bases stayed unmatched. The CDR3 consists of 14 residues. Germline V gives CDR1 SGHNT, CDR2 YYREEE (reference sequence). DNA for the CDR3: TGTGCCAGCAGCTTACAGGGGCCTGAAAACATTCAGTACTTC. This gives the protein CASSLQGPENIQYF.

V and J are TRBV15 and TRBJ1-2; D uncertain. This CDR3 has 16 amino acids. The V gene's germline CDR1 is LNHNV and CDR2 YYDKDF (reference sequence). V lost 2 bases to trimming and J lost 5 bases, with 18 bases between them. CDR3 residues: CATSRPTRNPWYGYTF. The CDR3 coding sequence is TGTGCCACCAGCAGACCGACTAGGAACCCATGGTATGGCTACACCTTC.

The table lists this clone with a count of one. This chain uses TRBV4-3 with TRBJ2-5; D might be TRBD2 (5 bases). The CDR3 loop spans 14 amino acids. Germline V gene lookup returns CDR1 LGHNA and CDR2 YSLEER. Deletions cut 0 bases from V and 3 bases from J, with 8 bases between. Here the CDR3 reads CASSQDTGKETQYF. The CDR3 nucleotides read TGCGCCAGCAGCCAAGATACCGGGAAAGAGACCCAGTACTTC.

The CDR3 region has the DNA TGCAGCGCCGACAGGTCAGGGAACACTGAAGCTTTCTTT. It is translated as CSADRSGNTEAFF. The gene calls are TRBV29-1 and TRBJ1-1, with D tentatively TRBD1 (6 bases). The CDR3 spans 13 residues. Germline V gives CDR1 SQVTM, CDR2 ANQGSEA. Between the trimmed V and J ends, which lost 7 bases and 1 base, there was a span of 13 bases. The whole variable domain, remainder taken from reference TRBV29-1 and TRBJ1-1, is SAVISQKPSRDICQRGTSLTIQCQVDSQVTMMFWYRQQPGQSLTLIATANQGSEATYESGFVIDKFPISRPNLTFSTLTVSNMSPEDSSIYLCSADRSGNTEAFFGQGTRLTVV.